Listed below are T cell receptor beta chains from one sample, sequenced in a study of beta chain features in type 1 diabetes. Clones were read by immunoSEQ multiplex PCR, and TCRdb kept only the in-frame ones, dropping some. The repertoire holds 38,000 or so clones, roughly 64% seen once, with approximately 2% in the top ten. The sample consisted of Tregs from blood. All receptors derive from a woman aged 25 to 39 in good health. The CDR3 runs from the conserved cysteine through the conserved F or W. The order of the fields is clone size, J gene, CDR3 length, V gene, D gene, CDR3 DNA, CDR3 protein. A D gene is named only where the DNA matches it firmly. Clone size is given for some rows only: seen once, a few or many times, or a class if the clone is expanded.

clone size: NA; J gene: TRBJ2-3; CDR3 length: 15; V gene: TRBV2; D gene: NA; CDR3 DNA: TGTGCCAGCAGTGAAGTAGGGGTTGCGACAGATACGCAGTATTTT; CDR3 protein: CASSEVGVATDTQYF
clone size: NA; J gene: TRBJ1-1; CDR3 length: 14; V gene: TRBV5-4; D gene: NA; CDR3 DNA: TGTGCCAGCAGCTGGGGGGGACGGAACACTGAAGCTTTCTTT; CDR3 protein: CASSWGGRNTEAFF
clone size: once; J gene: TRBJ2-1; CDR3 length: 15; V gene: TRBV15; D gene: NA; CDR3 DNA: TGTGCCACCAGCAGAGATGGGGGGACGGGGAATGAGCAGTTCTTC; CDR3 protein: CATSRDGGTGNEQFF
clone size: NA; J gene: TRBJ2-7; CDR3 length: 14; V gene: TRBV18; D gene: TRBD2; CDR3 DNA: TGTGCCAGCTCGCCTTCGGCTAGCGGGTACGAGCAGTACTTC; CDR3 protein: CASSPSASGYEQYF
clone size: NA; J gene: TRBJ2-7; CDR3 length: 15; V gene: TRBV7-8; D gene: NA; CDR3 DNA: TGTGCCAGCAGCCCAAAGACCGGGAACTCCTACGAGCAGTACTTC; CDR3 protein: CASSPKTGNSYEQYF
clone size: NA; J gene: TRBJ2-7; CDR3 length: 16; V gene: TRBV7-2; D gene: TRBD2; CDR3 DNA: TGTGCCAGCAGCTTCCCGGGACTACCTTCCTCCTACGAGCAGTACTTC; CDR3 protein: CASSFPGLPSSYEQYF
clone size: NA; J gene: TRBJ2-2; CDR3 length: 15; V gene: TRBV28; D gene: NA; CDR3 DNA: TGTGCCAGCAGTTCCTTCGGGCTAGCCGCCGGGGAGCTGTTTTTT; CDR3 protein: CASSSFGLAAGELFF
clone size: once; J gene: TRBJ2-7; CDR3 length: 16; V gene: TRBV7-2; D gene: NA; CDR3 DNA: TGTGCCAGCAGCTTAGTAGGGCCCGGAGAGGGCTACGAGCAGTACTTC; CDR3 protein: CASSLVGPGEGYEQYF
clone size: NA; J gene: TRBJ2-7; CDR3 length: 15; V gene: TRBV4-2; D gene: TRBD2; CDR3 DNA: TGTGCCAGCAGCCAAACACTAGCGGCAGCCTACGAGCAGTACTTC; CDR3 protein: CASSQTLAAAYEQYF
clone size: NA; J gene: TRBJ2-5; CDR3 length: 15; V gene: TRBV11-1; D gene: NA; CDR3 DNA: TGTGCCAGCAGCCGTACAGGGTGGCAGGAAGAGACCCAGTACTTC; CDR3 protein: CASSRTGWQEETQYF
clone size: NA; J gene: TRBJ2-5; CDR3 length: 16; V gene: TRBV5-1; D gene: TRBD1; CDR3 DNA: TGCGCCAGCAGCTTACCGGGACAGGGGCTCCAAGAGACCCAGTACTTC; CDR3 protein: CASSLPGQGLQETQYF
clone size: NA; J gene: TRBJ2-1; CDR3 length: 15; V gene: TRBV29-1; D gene: TRBD2; CDR3 DNA: TGCAGCGTTACGGTGGCGGGAGGGCCCTACAATGAGCAGTTCTTC; CDR3 protein: CSVTVAGGPYNEQFF
clone size: NA; J gene: TRBJ2-4; CDR3 length: 14; V gene: TRBV7-2; D gene: TRBD1; CDR3 DNA: TGTGCCAGCAGCGTGACAGGGCTGAGGTCCATTCAGTACTTC; CDR3 protein: CASSVTGLRSIQYF
clone size: NA; J gene: TRBJ2-3; CDR3 length: 12; V gene: TRBV15; D gene: NA; CDR3 DNA: TGTGCCACCAGCACGCGTGGAGATACGCAGTATTTT; CDR3 protein: CATSTRGDTQYF
clone size: few; J gene: TRBJ1-1; CDR3 length: 16; V gene: TRBV27; D gene: TRBD1; CDR3 DNA: TGTGCCAGCAGTCGTCCCGGGACAGGGGGCTGGACTGAAGCTTTCTTT; CDR3 protein: CASSRPGTGGWTEAFF
clone size: NA; J gene: TRBJ2-1; CDR3 length: 14; V gene: TRBV30; D gene: TRBD2; CDR3 DNA: TGTGCCTGGGAAGCGGGAGATGGTTGGAATGAGCAGTTCTTC; CDR3 protein: CAWEAGDGWNEQFF